This T cell receptor beta chain was retrieved from a study of cytomegalovirus exposure and HLA in healthy donors. Broader study findings: The authors enumerated under 200 TCR beta chains as linked to cytomegalovirus. Common viral pathogens seemed to be connected with several of the most significant clusters, according to a later analysis.

About this clone: Its antigen is as yet unknown.

Researchers ran the PCR with 60 Vbeta and 13 Jbeta primers. Clones were sequenced by immunoSEQ multiplex PCR, and TCRdb holds only the in-frame ones, with some missing. In the table there are over 150,000 clones, 85% of which are singletons. Every donor was a healthy person donating bone marrow. CDR1 is LNHDA and CDR2 is SQIVND in the germline V gene (reference sequence). The CDR3 extends over 16 amino acids. The ends were cut back, 5 bases at V and 2 bases at J, with 18 bases in the middle. The rearrangement uses TRBV19 and TRBJ2-5, with D tentatively TRBD1 (6 bases). This receptor was identified in a boy between 2 and 10 years old in good health and CMV-seronegative. Sequenced input: PBMCs. CDR3 sequence reads: CASSVSRTAEQETQYF. The CDR3 region has the DNA TGTGCCAGTAGTGTCTCCCGGACAGCCGAACAAGAGACCCAGTACTTC.